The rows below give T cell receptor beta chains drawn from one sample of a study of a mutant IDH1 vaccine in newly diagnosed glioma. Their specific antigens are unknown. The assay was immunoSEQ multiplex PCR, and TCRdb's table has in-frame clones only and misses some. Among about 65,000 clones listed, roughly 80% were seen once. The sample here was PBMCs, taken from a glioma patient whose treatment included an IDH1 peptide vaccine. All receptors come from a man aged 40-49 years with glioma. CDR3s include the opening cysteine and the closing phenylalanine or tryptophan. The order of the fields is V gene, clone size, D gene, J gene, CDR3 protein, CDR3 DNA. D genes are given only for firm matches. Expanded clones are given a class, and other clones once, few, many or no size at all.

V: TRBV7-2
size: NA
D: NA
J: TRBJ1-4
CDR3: CASSLTGRRDEKLFF
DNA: TGTGCCAGCAGCTTAACCGGCCGAAGGGATGAAAAACTGTTTTTT

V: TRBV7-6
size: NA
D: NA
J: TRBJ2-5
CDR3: CASSLAGGEGETQYF
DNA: TGTGCCAGCAGCTTAGCGGGAGGAGAGGGGGAGACCCAGTACTTC

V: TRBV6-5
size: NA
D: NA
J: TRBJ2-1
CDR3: CASSTYNEQFF
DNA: TGTGCCAGCAGTACCTACAATGAGCAGTTCTTC

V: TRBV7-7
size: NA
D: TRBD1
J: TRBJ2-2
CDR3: CASSPGTGGAGELFF
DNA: TGTGCTAGCAGCCCCGGGACAGGGGGGGCCGGGGAGCTGTTTTTT

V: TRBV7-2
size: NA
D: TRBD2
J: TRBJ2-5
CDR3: CASMRGGLEETQYF
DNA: TGTGCCAGCATGCGGGGGGGCCTTGAGGAGACCCAGTACTTC

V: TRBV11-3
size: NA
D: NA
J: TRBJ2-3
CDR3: CASSRDWSTDTQYF
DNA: TGTGCCAGCAGCCGGGACTGGAGCACAGATACGCAGTATTTT

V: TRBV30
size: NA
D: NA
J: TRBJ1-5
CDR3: CAWSDNDNNQPQHF
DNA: TGTGCCTGGAGCGACAACGATAACAATCAGCCCCAGCATTTT

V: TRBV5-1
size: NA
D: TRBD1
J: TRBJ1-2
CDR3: CASSLEGAYGYTF
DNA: TGCGCCAGCAGCTTGGAGGGGGCATATGGCTACACCTTC

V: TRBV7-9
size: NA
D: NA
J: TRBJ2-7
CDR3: CASSRGGSEQYF
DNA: TGTGCCAGCAGCCGTGGGGGGAGCGAGCAGTACTTC

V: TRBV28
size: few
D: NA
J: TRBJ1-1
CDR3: CASSLGPEDGGTSEAFF
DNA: TGTGCCAGCAGTTTAGGTCCGGAAGATGGAGGGACGTCTGAAGCTTTCTTT

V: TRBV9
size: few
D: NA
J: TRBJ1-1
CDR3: CASTQGFDTEAFF
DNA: TGTGCCAGCACACAGGGTTTTGACACTGAAGCTTTCTTT

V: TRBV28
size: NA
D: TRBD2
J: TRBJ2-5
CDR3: CASSSGPLAEYQETQYF
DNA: TGTGCCAGCAGTTCGGGGCCGCTAGCGGAATACCAAGAGACCCAGTACTTC

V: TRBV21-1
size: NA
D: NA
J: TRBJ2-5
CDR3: CASNSDSQETQYF
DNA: TGTGCCAGCAACAGTGACAGTCAAGAGACCCAGTACTTC

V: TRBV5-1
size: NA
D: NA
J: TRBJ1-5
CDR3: CASSLRPNQPQHF
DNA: TGCGCCAGCAGCTTGAGACCTAATCAGCCCCAGCATTTT

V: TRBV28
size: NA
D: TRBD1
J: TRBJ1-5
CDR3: CASRKRFGQGLGQPQHF
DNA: TGTGCCAGCAGAAAACGCTTCGGACAGGGGCTTGGGCAGCCCCAGCATTTT

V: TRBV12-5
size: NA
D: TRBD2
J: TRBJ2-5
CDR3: CASGLVGTSGQETQYF
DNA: TGTGCTAGTGGTTTGGTAGGGACTAGCGGGCAAGAGACCCAGTACTTC

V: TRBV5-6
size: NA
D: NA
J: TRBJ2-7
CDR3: CASSLRMVGEEQYF
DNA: TGTGCCAGCAGCTTACGGATGGTGGGGGAGGAGCAGTACTTC

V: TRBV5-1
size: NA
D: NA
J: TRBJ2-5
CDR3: CASSLGRETQYF
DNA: TGCGCCAGCAGCTTAGGTCGGGAGACCCAGTACTTC

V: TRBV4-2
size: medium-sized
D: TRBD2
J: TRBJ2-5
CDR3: CASSQERGDQETQYF
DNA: TGTGCCAGCAGCCAAGAGCGGGGGGACCAAGAGACCCAGTACTTC

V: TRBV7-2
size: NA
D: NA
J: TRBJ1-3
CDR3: CASSPGSGNTIYF
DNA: TGTGCCAGCAGCCCGGGCTCTGGAAACACCATATATTTT

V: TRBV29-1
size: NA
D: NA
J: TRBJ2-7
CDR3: CSASTGHSYEQYF
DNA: TGCAGCGCATCGACAGGACACTCCTACGAGCAGTACTTC

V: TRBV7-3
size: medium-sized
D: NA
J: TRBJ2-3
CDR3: CASSLYGGTDTQYF
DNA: TGTGCCAGCAGCTTATACGGGGGAACAGATACGCAGTATTTT

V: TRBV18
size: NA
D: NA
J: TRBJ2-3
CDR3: CASSPRVVPGTDTQYF
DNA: TGTGCCAGCTCACCTCGGGTTGTTCCTGGCACAGATACGCAGTATTTT

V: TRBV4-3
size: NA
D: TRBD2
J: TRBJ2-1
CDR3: CASSQDGRREGGEQFF
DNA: TGCGCCAGCAGCCAAGACGGTCGTCGGGAGGGTGGGGAGCAGTTCTTC

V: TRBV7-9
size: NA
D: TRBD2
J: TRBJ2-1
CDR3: CASGGTRGEAILNEQFF
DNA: TGTGCCAGCGGCGGGACTAGGGGGGAGGCCATCCTAAATGAGCAGTTCTTC

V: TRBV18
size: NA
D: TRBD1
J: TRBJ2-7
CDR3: CASSSTDRGEQYF
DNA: TGTGCCAGCTCATCAACCGACAGGGGCGAGCAGTACTTC

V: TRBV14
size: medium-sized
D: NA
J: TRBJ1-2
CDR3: CASSQATGASYGYTF
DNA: TGTGCCAGCAGCCAAGCGACGGGGGCGTCCTATGGCTACACCTTC

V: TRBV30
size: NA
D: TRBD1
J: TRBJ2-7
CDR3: CAWRQGASYEQYF
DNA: TGTGCCTGGAGACAGGGGGCGAGCTACGAGCAGTACTTC

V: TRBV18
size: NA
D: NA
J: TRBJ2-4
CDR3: CASSPRTVKNIQYF
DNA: TGTGCCAGCTCACCCCGGACAGTCAAAAACATTCAGTACTTC

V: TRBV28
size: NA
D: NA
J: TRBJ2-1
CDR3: CASSPSEGVITYNEQFF
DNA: TGTGCCAGCAGTCCTTCTGAAGGGGTGATTACTTACAATGAGCAGTTCTTC

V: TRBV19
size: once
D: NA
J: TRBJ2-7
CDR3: CASSIEVGPSYEQYF
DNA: TGTGCCAGTAGTATAGAGGTCGGGCCTTCCTACGAGCAGTACTTC

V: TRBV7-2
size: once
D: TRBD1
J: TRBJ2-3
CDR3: CASSRTGAHTDTQYF
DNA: TGTGCCAGCAGCCGTACAGGGGCACACACAGATACGCAGTATTTT

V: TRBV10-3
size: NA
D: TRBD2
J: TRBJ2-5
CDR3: CAISEVGAGGQETQYF
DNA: TGTGCCATCAGTGAGGTAGGAGCGGGGGGCCAAGAGACCCAGTACTTC

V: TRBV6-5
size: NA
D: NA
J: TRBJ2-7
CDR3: CASSNGREQYF
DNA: TGTGCCAGCAGTAACGGTCGCGAGCAGTACTTC

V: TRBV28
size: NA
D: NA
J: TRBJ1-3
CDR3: CASSPGERNTIYF
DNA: TGTGCCAGCAGCCCCGGGGAGAGAAACACCATATATTTT

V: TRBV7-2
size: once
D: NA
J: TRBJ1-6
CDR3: CASSLTWTSPLHF
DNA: TGTGCCAGCAGCTTAACATGGACTTCACCCCTCCACTTT

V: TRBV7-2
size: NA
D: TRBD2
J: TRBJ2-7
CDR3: CASSYRLAGAREQYF
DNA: TGTGCCAGCAGCTACCGACTAGCGGGAGCCCGGGAGCAGTACTTC

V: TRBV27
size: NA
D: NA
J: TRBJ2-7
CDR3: CASSLGAEQYF
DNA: TGTGCCAGCAGTTTGGGGGCCGAGCAGTACTTC

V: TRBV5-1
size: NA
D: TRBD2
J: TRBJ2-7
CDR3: CASSVTSVSEQYF
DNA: TGCGCCAGCAGCGTAACTAGCGTAAGCGAGCAGTACTTC

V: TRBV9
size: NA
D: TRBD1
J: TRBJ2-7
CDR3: CASSARDRSYEQYF
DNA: TGTGCCAGCAGCGCCCGGGACAGATCCTACGAGCAGTACTTC